The 22 T cell receptor beta chains below were found in one sample sequenced in a study of T cells after yellow fever vaccination (dated by TCRdb to about 2019). To prepare the library, 5' RACE was applied. The run used an Illumina HiSeq 2500. TCRdb passed the public sequencing reads through fastp at Q25 and MiXCR, retaining productive beta sequences. Every distinct CDR3 protein forms one entry, paired with its most common genes and DNA. Counted in this sample were 300,000 or so distinct CDR3 sequences; roughly 7.5% of them appeared once. Of the sample, approximately 18% falls within the top ten clones. In the paper's terms, the treatment or condition label means: live attenuated yellow fever vaccine strain. The specimen was PBMCs, collected roughly 45 days after the first yellow fever vaccination. The source of these receptors is a man younger than 30 who received the YFV17D yellow fever vaccine.

The chain combines TRBV2 with TRBJ2-5; D uncertain. Trimming removed 2 bases from V and 3 bases from J, with 10 bases in between. The germline V gene encodes CDR1 SNHLY and CDR2 FYNNEI. The CDR3 has 14 amino acids. CDR3 sequence reads: CASSEWGTEETQYF. Written as DNA, the CDR3 is TGTGCCAGCAGTGAATGGGGAACGGAAGAGACCCAGTACTTC.

This clonotype was seen at least ten times. The V and J genes are TRBV7-2 and TRBJ2-7, with 9 bases lining up with TRBD1. This CDR3 has 14 residues. CDR1 is SGHTA, CDR2 FQGNSA, per germline. The J segment lost 3 bases and the V segment lost 5 bases, leaving 5 bases of the junction unmatched. The CDR3 loop reads CASSHGTGYYEQYF. As DNA, the CDR3 is TGTGCCAGCAGCCACGGGACAGGGTACTACGAGCAGTACTTC.

This clonotype was seen ten or more times. The chain employs TRBV5-1 and TRBJ1-5, with D hard to call. Germline-derived CDR1 and CDR2 are SGHRS and YFSETQ. The V gene lost 0 bases and the J gene lost 2 bases, with 6 bases spanning the gap. There are 14 residues in the CDR3. The CDR3 sequence: CASSLDLGNQPQHF. CDR3 nucleotide sequence: TGCGCCAGCAGCTTGGACCTTGGCAATCAGCCCCAGCATTTT. The whole variable domain, remainder taken from reference TRBV5-1 and TRBJ1-5, is KAGVTQTPRYLIKTRGQQVTLSCSPISGHRSVSWYQQTPGQGLQFLFEYFSETQRNKGNFPGRFSGRQFSNSRSEMNVSTLELGDSALYLCASSLDLGNQPQHFGDGTRLSIL.

Only a few counts were recorded for this clonotype. This chain connects TRBV11-1 to TRBJ1-4; no definite D call. The germline CDR1 and CDR2 sequences are SGHAT and FQDESV (reference sequence). Trimming removed 1 base from V and 0 bases from J, with 24 bases in between. CDR3 length: 21 amino acids. The CDR3 region is CASSLVVPDPLHLATNEKLFF. CDR3 DNA: TGTGCCAGCAGCTTAGTGGTCCCAGATCCTTTACACCTTGCAACTAATGAAAAACTGTTTTTT.

This clonotype was seen many times. J is TRBJ2-5 and V is TRBV5-1; unclear D gene. The CDR3 has 15 residues. V was clipped by 0 bases and J by 0 bases, with 9 bases between them. From germline, CDR1 is SGHRS and CDR2 YFSETQ. The CDR3 DNA is TGCGCCAGCAGCTTGGATTTCGGTTACCAAGAGACCCAGTACTTC. Protein: CASSLDFGYQETQYF. The complete variable domain, with remaining parts taken from reference TRBV5-1 and TRBJ2-5, reads KAGVTQTPRYLIKTRGQQVTLSCSPISGHRSVSWYQQTPGQGLQFLFEYFSETQRNKGNFPGRFSGRQFSNSRSEMNVSTLELGDSALYLCASSLDFGYQETQYFGPGTRLLVL.

V gene TRBV7-8 combines with J gene TRBJ1-6; a weak D match, TRBD1 (5 bases). Trimming shortened V by 2 bases and J by 9 bases, and 14 bases separated the two germline ends. This CDR3 has 15 amino acids. Germline loops: CDR1 SGHVS, CDR2 FQNEAQ. This CDR3 reads CASSLPGTVSSPLHF. In DNA, the CDR3 is TGTGCCAGCAGCTTACCCGGGACGGTCTCTTCACCCCTCCACTTT.

This clonotype was detected a few times. This chain uses TRBV15 with TRBJ2-3; 10 bases line up with TRBD1. The CDR3 totals 13 residues. Germline values: CDR1 LNHNV, CDR2 YYDKDF (reference sequence). J was trimmed by 6 bases and V by 8 bases; bases with no gene match: 5. The CDR3 protein is CATPGDRGDTQYF. CDR3 coding DNA: TGTGCCACCCCGGGGGACAGGGGTGATACGCAGTATTTT.

This clonotype occurred a few times. This chain uses TRBV5-1 with TRBJ2-7; D is tentatively TRBD1 or TRBD2 (5 bases each). The CDR3 has 14 residues. CDR1 and CDR2 from the germline V gene are SGHRS and YFSETQ. Trimming cost V 4 bases and J 0 bases, with 11 bases left between them. The CDR3: CASSPGPSSYEQYV. The CDR3 region has the DNA TGCGCCAGCAGCCCGGGACCGTCCTCCTACGAGCAGTACGTC.

The chain is built from TRBV10-3 and TRBJ2-2; TRBD1 matches 8 bases. The V gene end was trimmed by 7 bases and the J gene end by 4 bases; junction bases not matched to a gene: 5. In germline, CDR1 is ENHRY, CDR2 SYGVKD. The CDR3 is 14 residues long. The CDR3 nucleotides are TGTGCCATCAATGGACAGGGTAGCACCGGGGAGCTGTTTTTT. Translated: CAINGQGSTGELFF.

This clonotype was recorded a few times. The rearrangement links TRBV18 to TRBJ2-1, with TRBD2 identical over 7 bases. CDR1 is KGHSH, CDR2 LQKENI, per germline. This CDR3 is 15 amino acids long. V gave up 1 base and J gave up 9 bases; unmatched junction bases: 9. CDR3 sequence (DNA): TGTGCCAGCTCACCACGTCGGGCGTTAGCGGGTGAGCAGTTCTTC. Protein product: CASSPRRALAGEQFF.

At least ten counts were recorded for this clonotype. V and J are TRBV12-3 or TRBV12-4 and TRBJ2-1; D is perhaps TRBD2 (6 bases). V was shortened by 3 bases and J by 6 bases, with 12 bases between the two germline ends. The CDR3 runs to 14 residues. CDR3 sequence: CASSLGGAPNEQFF. CDR3 in DNA: TGTGCCAGCAGTTTGGGGGGAGCTCCCAATGAGCAGTTCTTC.

With regard to this clonotype: It is unclear where the CDR3 begins or ends on the DNA, so no DNA is shown, and the CDR3 is as TCRdb lists it. The gene calls are TRBV19 and TRBJ2-2. 13 amino acids form the CDR3, both terminal residues included. The germline CDR1 and CDR2 sequences are LNHDA and SQIVND (reference sequence). The CDR3 protein is CASSTSGSGELFF.

This clonotype was found a few times. The chain is built from TRBV29-1 and TRBJ2-1; D is possibly TRBD1 or TRBD2 (5 bases each). The germline gives CDR1 SQVTM, CDR2 ANQGSEA. The CDR3 consists of 14 residues. V shed 4 bases and J shed 8 bases, with 18 bases lying between them. The CDR3 region has the DNA TGCAGCGTTGGAGGGACCCCAGGTCAGGATGAGCAGTTCTTC. Residues: CSVGGTPGQDEQFF.

The gene calls are TRBV5-1 and TRBJ2-5; 8 nucleotides match TRBD2. There are 16 residues in the CDR3. Germline V CDR1 and CDR2: SGHRS, YFSETQ. V dropped 0 bases and J dropped 2; count of bases not matched to a gene: 6. CDR3 sequence reads: CASSLARSGAQETQYF. The CDR3, as DNA: TGCGCCAGCAGCTTGGCGCGTAGCGGGGCTCAAGAGACCCAGTACTTC.

There are a few counts of this clonotype. The V gene is TRBV10-3, the J gene TRBJ2-3; TRBD2 might be the D (6 bases). The CDR3 covers 13 residues. Germline V gene data show CDR1 as ENHRY and CDR2 as SYGVKD. Trimming removed 4 bases from V and 4 bases from J, with 9 bases in between. CDR3 protein: CAISGLGSDTQYF. The CDR3 DNA follows: TGTGCCATCAGTGGACTAGGCTCAGATACGCAGTATTTT.

There are many counts of this clonotype. V and J are TRBV7-2 and TRBJ1-2, with 8 bases that match TRBD1. Germline V lookup: CDR1 SGHTA, CDR2 FQGNSA. V gave up 8 bases and J gave up 7 bases; unmatched junction bases: 12. CDR3 length: 14 amino acids. The CDR3 loop reads CASVAGGFSPGYTF. Written as DNA, the CDR3 is TGTGCCAGCGTCGCAGGGGGCTTCTCCCCTGGCTACACCTTC.

The V call is TRBV12-3 or TRBV12-4, the J call TRBJ2-2; the match to TRBD1 covers 9 bases. The CDR3 consists of 15 residues. Unmatched junction bases numbered 9, after V lost 6 bases and J lost 7 bases. For the CDR3, the DNA is TGTGCCAGCAGCGATGGGACAGGGATGGGCGGGGAGCTGTTTTTT. It encodes CASSDGTGMGGELFF.

This clonotype came up many times. CDR3 in amino acids: CASSRGRADSYEQYF. In DNA form, the CDR3 reads TGTGCCAGCTCACGCGGGAGGGCTGACTCCTACGAGCAGTACTTC. This sequence joins TRBV18 and TRBJ2-7; TRBD2 aligns across 9 bases. After removal of 4 bases from V and 0 bases from J, the junction contained 4 bases not matched to a gene. CDR3 length: 15 amino acids. Germline loops: CDR1 KGHSH, CDR2 LQKENI.

This rearrangement joins TRBV18 to TRBJ2-7; D not certain. V was cut by 5 bases and J by 4 bases, with 9 bases left in between. The CDR3 is made up of 12 amino acids. Germline assignment: CDR1 KGHSH and CDR2 LQKENI. DNA for the CDR3: TGTGCCAGCTCATGGAATCGTTACGAGCAGTACTTC. This gives the protein CASSWNRYEQYF.

This clonotype was found many times. The chain uses TRBV5-1 and TRBJ1-2, with D tentatively TRBD1 (5 bases). The V gene lost 7 bases and the J gene lost 3 bases, with 16 bases spanning the gap. Germline lookup yields CDR1 SGHRS and CDR2 YFSETQ. CDR3 length: 14 amino acids. CDR3 loop: CASRRDSVYYGYTF. The CDR3 DNA follows: TGCGCCAGCCGCCGCGACAGTGTCTACTATGGCTACACCTTC.

The table lists this clonotype with a few counts. This chain uses TRBV20-1 with TRBJ2-3, with D possibly TRBD1 on 5 matching bases. The germline gives CDR1 DFQATT, CDR2 SNEGSKA (reference sequence). V was cut by 3 bases and J by 0 bases, with 13 bases left in between. There are 15 residues in the CDR3. DNA for the CDR3: TGCAGTGCTAGTAGAGTCAGGGCTAGCACAGATACGCAGTATTTT. Amino acids: CSASRVRASTDTQYF.

This clonotype turned up a few times. This chain joins TRBV4-2 and TRBJ2-3; D might be TRBD2 (6 bases). V was shortened by 1 base and J by 5 bases, with 13 bases between the two germline ends. This CDR3 spans 15 amino acids. In germline, CDR1 is LGHNA, CDR2 YNFKEQ. The CDR3 is CASSQVVGGEDTQYF. In DNA form, the CDR3 reads TGTGCCAGCAGCCAAGTCGTGGGGGGAGAAGATACGCAGTATTTT.